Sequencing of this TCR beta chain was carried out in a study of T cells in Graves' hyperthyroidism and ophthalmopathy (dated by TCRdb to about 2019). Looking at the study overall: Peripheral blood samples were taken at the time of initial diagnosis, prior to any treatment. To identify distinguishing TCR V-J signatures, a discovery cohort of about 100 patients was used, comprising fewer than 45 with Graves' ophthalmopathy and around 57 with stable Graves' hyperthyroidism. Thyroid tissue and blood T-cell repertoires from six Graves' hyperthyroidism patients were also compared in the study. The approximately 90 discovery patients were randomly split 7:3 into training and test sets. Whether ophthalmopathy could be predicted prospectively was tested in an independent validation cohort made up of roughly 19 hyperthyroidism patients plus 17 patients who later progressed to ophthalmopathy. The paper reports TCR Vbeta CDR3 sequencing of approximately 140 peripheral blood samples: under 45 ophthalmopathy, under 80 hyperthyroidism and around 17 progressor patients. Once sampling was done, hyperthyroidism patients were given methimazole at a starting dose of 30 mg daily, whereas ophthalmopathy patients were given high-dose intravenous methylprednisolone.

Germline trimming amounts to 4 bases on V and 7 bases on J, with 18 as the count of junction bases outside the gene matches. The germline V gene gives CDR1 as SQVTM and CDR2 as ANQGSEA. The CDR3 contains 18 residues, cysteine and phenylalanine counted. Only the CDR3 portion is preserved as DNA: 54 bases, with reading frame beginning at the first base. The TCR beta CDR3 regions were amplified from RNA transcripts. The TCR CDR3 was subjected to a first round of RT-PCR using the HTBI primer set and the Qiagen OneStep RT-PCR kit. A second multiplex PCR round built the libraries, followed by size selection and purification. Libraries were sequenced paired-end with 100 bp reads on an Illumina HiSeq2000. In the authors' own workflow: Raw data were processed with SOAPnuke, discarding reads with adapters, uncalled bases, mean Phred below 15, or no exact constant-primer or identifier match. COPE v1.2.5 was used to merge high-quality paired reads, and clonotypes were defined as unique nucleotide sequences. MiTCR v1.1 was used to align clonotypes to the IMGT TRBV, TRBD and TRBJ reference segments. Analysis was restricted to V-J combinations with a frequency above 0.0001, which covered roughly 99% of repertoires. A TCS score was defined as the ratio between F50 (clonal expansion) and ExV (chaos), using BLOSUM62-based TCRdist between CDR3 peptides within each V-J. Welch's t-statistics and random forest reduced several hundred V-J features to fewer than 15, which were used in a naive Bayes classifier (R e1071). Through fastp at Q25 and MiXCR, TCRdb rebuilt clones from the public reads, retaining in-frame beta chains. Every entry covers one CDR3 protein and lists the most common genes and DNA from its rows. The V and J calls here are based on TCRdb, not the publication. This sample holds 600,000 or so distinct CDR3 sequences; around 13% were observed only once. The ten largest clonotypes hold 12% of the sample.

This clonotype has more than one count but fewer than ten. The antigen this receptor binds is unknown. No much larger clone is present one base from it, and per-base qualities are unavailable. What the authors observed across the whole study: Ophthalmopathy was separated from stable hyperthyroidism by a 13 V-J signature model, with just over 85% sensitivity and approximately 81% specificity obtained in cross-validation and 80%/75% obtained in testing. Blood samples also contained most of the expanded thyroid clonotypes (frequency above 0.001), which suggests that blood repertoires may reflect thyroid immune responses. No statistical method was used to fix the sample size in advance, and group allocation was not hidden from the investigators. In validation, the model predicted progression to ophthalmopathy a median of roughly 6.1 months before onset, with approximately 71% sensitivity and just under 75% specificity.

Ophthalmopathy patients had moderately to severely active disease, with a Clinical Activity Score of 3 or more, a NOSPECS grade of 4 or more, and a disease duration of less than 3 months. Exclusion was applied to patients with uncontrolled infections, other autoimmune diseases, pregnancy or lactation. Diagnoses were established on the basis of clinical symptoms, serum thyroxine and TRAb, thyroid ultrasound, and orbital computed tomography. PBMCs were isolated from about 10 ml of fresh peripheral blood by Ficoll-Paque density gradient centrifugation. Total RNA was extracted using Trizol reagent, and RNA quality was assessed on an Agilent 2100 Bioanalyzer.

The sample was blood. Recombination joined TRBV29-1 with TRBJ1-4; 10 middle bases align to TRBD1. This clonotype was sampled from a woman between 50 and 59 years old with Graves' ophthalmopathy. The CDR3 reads CSVVLSTGGFLLGEKLFF. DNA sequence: TGCAGCGTTGTTCTGTCGACAGGGGGCTTTCTGTTGGGTGAAAAACTGTTTTTT.